What follows is one T cell receptor beta chain and its context. No antigen is known for it. The sample originates from a study of T cell responses to AZD1222 COVID-19 vaccine. Study results and limitations: The sample set comprised mostly white British donors with more females, and clonal diversity was possibly underestimated. Regions 160-218 and 743-854 held dominance among vaccine-associated CD4 TCRs, which spanned spike. Samples come after the peak T cell response, not at day 14. Among AZD1222 vaccinees, only six were seropositive at baseline.

Produced via immunoSEQ multiplex PCR; TCRdb's table is partial and in-frame only. The sample carries some 200,000 clones, approximately 91% recorded once. The source of this sequence is an adult in good health. The sequenced sample was peripheral blood, obtained on day 0 of AZD1222 vaccination.

Written as DNA, the CDR3 is TGTGCCAGCGCTGGGGTGCTGAATGAAAAACTGTTTTTT. It specifies CASAGVLNEKLFF. The chain carries TRBV7-2 and TRBJ1-4; D is unresolved. Germline V gene lookup returns CDR1 SGHTA and CDR2 FQGNSA. V lost 8 bases and J 5 bases, leaving 12 bases between the germline ends. The CDR3 loop spans 13 amino acids.